This T cell receptor (beta chain) is drawn from a study of blood T cell repertoires in COVID-19. Background on the study: There were acute and convalescent COVID-19 samples, and they came from the United States, Italy and Spain. PBMCs, B-cell-depleted T cells, or T cells provided the cDNA or gDNA that made up the material.

This clone was observed many times. Methods used by the authors: Nucleated cell number was recorded as an estimate derived from reference gene primer amplification. The data were produced by immunoSEQ multiplex PCR, yet TCRdb's version contains in-frame clones alone and is incomplete. The V and J calls and the clone size are those of that table, but D and trimming were determined from the DNA. Among 150,000 to 200,000 clones listed, more than 75% were seen once. V was trimmed by 3 bases and J by 3 bases, leaving 8 bases between them. The CDR3 consists of 13 residues. Germline V gives CDR1 MNHEY, CDR2 SVGAGI.

The specimen sequenced was peripheral blood. The V and J genes are TRBV6-5 and TRBJ1-1; possible D gene TRBD1, 5 bases. The source is a man between 65 and 85 years old with acute or convalescent COVID-19. The CDR3 sequence: CASSYFRDTEAFF. For the CDR3, the DNA is TGTGCCAGCAGTTATTTCAGGGACACTGAAGCTTTCTTT.